The rows below give T cell receptor beta chains drawn from one sample of a study of CD8 T cells in ankylosing spondylitis. TCRdb reprocessed the 5' RACE reads via MiXCR and lists one record per CDR3 protein. The data show some 120,000 distinct CDR3 sequences, with 7% seen just once and less than 15% held by the top ten. The sequenced sample was blood, either unsorted or a sorted T cell fraction (not recorded which). The receptors shown here come from a male donor with ankylosing spondylitis or in good health (not recorded which). The CDR3 runs from the conserved cysteine through the conserved F or W. Each record gives: CDR3 DNA, CDR3 protein, V gene, D gene, clone size, J gene. The D gene is left open where the match is weak. The size field is filled for only some rows; it gives once, few, many or a size class.

TGCAGTGCTAGCGAGGGACAGGGGAATTCACCCCTCCACTTT | CSASEGQGNSPLHF | TRBV20-1 | TRBD1 | few | TRBJ1-6
TGCAGTGCTAAGGGGCAGGCCCTGTGGGAGACCCAGTACTTC | CSAKGQALWETQYF | TRBV20-1 | NA | NA | TRBJ2-5
TGTGCCAGCAGCACTACACAGGGAGGGGATAGTAAGTTCTTC | CASSTTQGGDSKFF | TRBV7-9 | NA | many | TRBJ2-1
TGCGCCAGCAGCTTGATAGGGGTTGACGGCTACACCTTC | CASSLIGVDGYTF | TRBV5-1 | NA | many | TRBJ1-2
TGCAGTGCTAGAGGCAATAGCGGGAGAAACTCCTACAATGAGCAGTTCTTC | CSARGNSGRNSYNEQFF | TRBV20-1 | TRBD2 | many | TRBJ2-1
TGTGCCAGCAGCCTTAACCTAAACAGCTATGGCTACACCTTC | CASSLNLNSYGYTF | TRBV7-2 | NA | many | TRBJ1-2
TGTGCCAGCAGCTTTGGCCAGGGGCGGGAAAAACTGTTTTTT | CASSFGQGREKLFF | TRBV7-8 | NA | few | TRBJ1-4
TGTGCCAGCAGCTCCAGGTTGGCCGGGGAGCTGTTTTTT | CASSSRLAGELFF | TRBV7-2 | NA | many | TRBJ2-2
TGTGCCAGCAGACCGGGACTAGCAGTGGATACGCAGTATTTT | CASRPGLAVDTQYF | TRBV12-3/TRBV12-4 | TRBD2 | many | TRBJ2-3
TGTGCCAGCAGCGTAGGGAGATCCTCCTACAATGAGCAGTTCTTC | CASSVGRSSYNEQFF | TRBV9 | NA | many | TRBJ2-1
TGCAGCGTTGAAAAGTACCAAGAGACCCAGTACTTC | CSVEKYQETQYF | TRBV29-1 | NA | many | TRBJ2-5
TGTGCCACCAGTGATCCTGGGACAGGACAAGAGACCCAGTACTTC | CATSDPGTGQETQYF | TRBV24-1 | TRBD1 | many | TRBJ2-5
TGTGCCAGCAGTGCCCTTAGGAGCACAGATACGCAGTATTTT | CASSALRSTDTQYF | TRBV2 | NA | few | TRBJ2-3
TGTGCCAGCAGTTTCCAACTAGCGGCAGACGAGCAGTACTTC | CASSFQLAADEQYF | TRBV12-3/TRBV12-4 | TRBD2 | many | TRBJ2-7
TGTGCCAGCAGTTTAGAAGCAGGTGAGCAGTTCTTC | CASSLEAGEQFF | TRBV12-3/TRBV12-4 | NA | many | TRBJ2-1
TGTGCCAGCACTCTTGGAAACACCATATATTTT | CASTLGNTIYF | TRBV12-3/TRBV12-4 | NA | few | TRBJ1-3
TGCAGTGCTAGAGATTACCAGACCAGCTACGAGCAGTACTTC | CSARDYQTSYEQYF | TRBV20-1 | NA | many | TRBJ2-7
TGCAGGGCTAAGCCCACTAATCCCTGGGAGACCCAGTACTTC | CRAKPTNPWETQYF | TRBV20-1 | NA | NA | TRBJ2-5
TGTGCCAGCAGTTACACTAGCCCGGAGACCCAGTACTTC | CASSYTSPETQYF | TRBV12-3/TRBV12-4 | NA | many | TRBJ2-5
TGTGCCAGCAGCCAGGAGCCGGGACAGGGGGCCTATAAATCCTACGAGCAGTACTTC | CASSQEPGQGAYKSYEQYF | TRBV14 | TRBD1 | many | TRBJ2-7
TGTGCCAGCAGCCCGCGGACACAGAAGCCCTACGAGCAGTACTTC | CASSPRTQKPYEQYF | TRBV14 | NA | many | TRBJ2-7
TGCAGTGCTCCGAGACAGACTCAAGAGACCCAGTACTTC | CSAPRQTQETQYF | TRBV20-1 | NA | many | TRBJ2-5
TGTGCCAGCAGCTATCAAGAGGGGTGGTCCTACGAGCAGTACTTC | CASSYQEGWSYEQYF | TRBV7-3 | NA | once | TRBJ2-7
TGCAGTGCTACCACCTTAGCGGGATCTTACGAGCAGTACTTC | CSATTLAGSYEQYF | TRBV20-1 | TRBD2 | many | TRBJ2-7
TGTGCCAGCAGATCCAAGTATGAAAAACTGTTTTTT | CASRSKYEKLFF | TRBV6-5 | NA | many | TRBJ1-4
TGCAGTGCTAGAGACAGCCCGGAAAAACTGTTTTTT | CSARDSPEKLFF | TRBV20-1 | NA | NA | TRBJ1-4
TGTGCCAGCAGCGTCGAATCCACCCCTGTCACAGATACGCAGTATTTT | CASSVESTPVTDTQYF | TRBV7-2 | NA | many | TRBJ2-3
TGTGCCAGCAGTTACTCGCTGAACAGAAACTATGGCTACACCTTC | CASSYSLNRNYGYTF | TRBV6-2/TRBV6-3 | NA | NA | TRBJ1-2
TGCAGTGCTATCGAGGGCGGGGAGCTGTTTTTT | CSAIEGGELFF | TRBV20-1 | NA | many | TRBJ2-2
TGCAGTGCTAGAGATGACGGCAGCTACCAGCCCCAGCATTTT | CSARDDGSYQPQHF | TRBV20-1 | NA | many | TRBJ1-5
TGTGCCAGCAGCGTATTCGCGGGAGGACCAAACACAGATACGCAGTATTTT | CASSVFAGGPNTDTQYF | TRBV9 | TRBD2 | once | TRBJ2-3
TGTGCCAGCAGTGGGACAACAAACAATCAGCCCCAGCATTTT | CASSGTTNNQPQHF | TRBV6-1 | NA | many | TRBJ1-5
TGCAGTGCTGCCCCCTCACAGGGAAGGATCTACAATGAGCAGTTCTTC | CSAAPSQGRIYNEQFF | TRBV20-1 | NA | many | TRBJ2-1
TGCGCCAGCAGCTCGGGCCGGGGGACTAGCGGGAGTGTCAATGAGCAGTTCTTC | CASSSGRGTSGSVNEQFF | TRBV5-1 | TRBD2 | many | TRBJ2-1
TGCAGTGCTACCCAGGGGGCCGGGGCCAACGTCCTGACTTTC | CSATQGAGANVLTF | TRBV20-1 | TRBD1 | many | TRBJ2-6
TGTGCCAGTTGTATCGTTCAGGGGAACACTGAAGCTTTCTTT | CASCIVQGNTEAFF | TRBV6-1 | NA | few | TRBJ1-1
TGCGCCAGCAGTAACGCTCTGGGTGAGCAGTTCTTC | CASSNALGEQFF | TRBV5-1 | NA | many | TRBJ2-1
TGTGCCACATCGACAGGGGATCGAAACATTCAGTACTTC | CATSTGDRNIQYF | TRBV7-8 | TRBD1 | many | TRBJ2-4
TGCGCCAGCAGCTTGGCCGCACATTCATCAGAGACCCAGTACTTC | CASSLAAHSSETQYF | TRBV5-1 | NA | many | TRBJ2-5
TGCGCCAGCAGCTTAGGGGGGGGTAGCAATCAGCCCCAGCATTTT | CASSLGGGSNQPQHF | TRBV5-1 | NA | many | TRBJ1-5
TGTGCCAGCAGTCCCGGGACAGGATATAGCGAGCAGTACTTC | CASSPGTGYSEQYF | TRBV27 | TRBD1 | medium-sized | TRBJ2-7